This T cell receptor beta chain was sequenced in a study of beta chain features in type 1 diabetes. Germline assignment: CDR1 LNHDA and CDR2 SQIVND (reference sequence). The CDR3 covers 13 residues. Trimming took 2 bases from V and 2 from J, leaving 7 bases between them. Broader study findings: The study found moderately but significantly shorter TCRB CDR3s in all four CD4+ subsets of Type 1 diabetes patients.

On average, the one heparinised blood draw given by each donor was around 110 mL. The whole isolated RNA underwent reverse transcription, so sequencing captured expressed TCRB transcripts. Some clones are missing from TCRdb's copy, which holds only in-frame ones; the method was immunoSEQ multiplex PCR. Of some 45,000 clones listed, roughly 68% were seen once; the top ten hold approximately 2.3%. A note on this clone: Its antigen is unidentified.

The V and J genes are TRBV19 and TRBJ2-7, with D unresolved. Sequenced input: Tregs from blood. The clonotype comes from a woman aged 18-29 years with type 1 diabetes. CDR3: CASSIRHTYEQYF. CDR3 bases: TGTGCCAGTAGTATAAGACATACCTACGAGCAGTACTTC.